This T cell receptor (beta chain) was profiled in a study of PD-1 blockade in classical Hodgkin lymphoma. General study results and limits: TCR diversity rose significantly by C4D1 in CD4+ but not CD8+ cells. Some patients started nivolumab under 1 year after ASCT, and they were excluded. Before treatment, TCR diversity in newly diagnosed patients was reportedly lower than in healthy donors.

Notes on this clone: What it binds is not known.

TCRdb's copy holds only in-frame clones and misses some; the assay was immunoSEQ multiplex PCR. This sample has some 100,000 clones, with 85% to 95% found just once. The CDR3 length is 15 residues. Germline-derived CDR1 and CDR2 are KGHSH and LQKENI. V lost 3 bases to trimming and J lost 7 bases, with 18 bases between them. The time point denotes: cycle 4 day 1 (C4D1), after 6 weeks of nivolumab. Relapse after autologous stem cell transplantation occurred in every patient, and brentuximab vedotin exposure varied. The sample in question was peripheral blood mononuclear cells (PBMCs), obtained before the fourth cycle of nivolumab. The chain recombines TRBV18 with TRBJ1-2, with D perhaps TRBD1 (5 bases). The receptor was derived from a human donor with classical Hodgkin lymphoma. CDR3: CASSPRLGLKGGYTF. For the CDR3, the DNA is TGTGCCAGCTCACCCCGACTGGGGCTTAAGGGTGGCTACACCTTC.